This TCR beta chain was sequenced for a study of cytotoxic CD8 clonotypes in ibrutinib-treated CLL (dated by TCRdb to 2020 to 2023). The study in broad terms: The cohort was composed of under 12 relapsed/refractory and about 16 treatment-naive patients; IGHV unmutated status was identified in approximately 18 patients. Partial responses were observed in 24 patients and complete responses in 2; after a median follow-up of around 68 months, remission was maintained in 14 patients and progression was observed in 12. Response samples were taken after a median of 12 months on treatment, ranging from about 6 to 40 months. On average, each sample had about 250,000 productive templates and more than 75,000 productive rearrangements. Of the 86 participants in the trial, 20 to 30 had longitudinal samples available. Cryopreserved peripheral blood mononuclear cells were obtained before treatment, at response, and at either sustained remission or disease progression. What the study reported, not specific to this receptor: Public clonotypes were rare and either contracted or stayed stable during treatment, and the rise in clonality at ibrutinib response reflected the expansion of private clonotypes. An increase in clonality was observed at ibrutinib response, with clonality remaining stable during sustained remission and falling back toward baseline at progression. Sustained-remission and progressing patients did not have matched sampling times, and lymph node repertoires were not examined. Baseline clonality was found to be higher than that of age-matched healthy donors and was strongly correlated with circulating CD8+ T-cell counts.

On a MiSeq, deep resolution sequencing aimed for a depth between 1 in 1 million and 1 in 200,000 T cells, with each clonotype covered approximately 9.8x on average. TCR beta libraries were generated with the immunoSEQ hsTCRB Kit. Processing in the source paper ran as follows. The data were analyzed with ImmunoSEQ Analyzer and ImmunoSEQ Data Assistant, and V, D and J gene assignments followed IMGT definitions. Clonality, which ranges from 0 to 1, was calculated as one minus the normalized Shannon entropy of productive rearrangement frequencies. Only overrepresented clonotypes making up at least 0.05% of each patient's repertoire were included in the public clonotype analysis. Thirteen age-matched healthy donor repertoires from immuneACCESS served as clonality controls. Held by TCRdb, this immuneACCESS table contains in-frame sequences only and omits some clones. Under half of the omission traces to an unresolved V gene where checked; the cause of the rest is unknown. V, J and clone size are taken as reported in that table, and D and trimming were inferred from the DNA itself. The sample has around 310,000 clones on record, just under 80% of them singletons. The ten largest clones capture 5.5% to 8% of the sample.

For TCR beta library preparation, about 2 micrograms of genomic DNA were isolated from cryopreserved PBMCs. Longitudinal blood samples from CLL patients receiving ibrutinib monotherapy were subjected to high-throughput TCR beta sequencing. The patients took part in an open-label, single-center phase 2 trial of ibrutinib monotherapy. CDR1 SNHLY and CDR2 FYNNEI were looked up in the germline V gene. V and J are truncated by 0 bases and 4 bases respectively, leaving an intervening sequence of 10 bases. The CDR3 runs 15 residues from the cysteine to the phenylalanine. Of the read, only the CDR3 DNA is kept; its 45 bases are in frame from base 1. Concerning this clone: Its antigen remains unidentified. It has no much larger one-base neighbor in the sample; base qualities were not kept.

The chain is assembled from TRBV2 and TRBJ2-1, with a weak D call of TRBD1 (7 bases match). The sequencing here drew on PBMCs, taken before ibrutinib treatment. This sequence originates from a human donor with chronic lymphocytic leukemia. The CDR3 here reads CASSEARDSYNEQFF. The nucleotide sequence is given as TGTGCCAGCAGTGAAGCGCGGGACAGTTACAATGAGCAGTTCTTC.